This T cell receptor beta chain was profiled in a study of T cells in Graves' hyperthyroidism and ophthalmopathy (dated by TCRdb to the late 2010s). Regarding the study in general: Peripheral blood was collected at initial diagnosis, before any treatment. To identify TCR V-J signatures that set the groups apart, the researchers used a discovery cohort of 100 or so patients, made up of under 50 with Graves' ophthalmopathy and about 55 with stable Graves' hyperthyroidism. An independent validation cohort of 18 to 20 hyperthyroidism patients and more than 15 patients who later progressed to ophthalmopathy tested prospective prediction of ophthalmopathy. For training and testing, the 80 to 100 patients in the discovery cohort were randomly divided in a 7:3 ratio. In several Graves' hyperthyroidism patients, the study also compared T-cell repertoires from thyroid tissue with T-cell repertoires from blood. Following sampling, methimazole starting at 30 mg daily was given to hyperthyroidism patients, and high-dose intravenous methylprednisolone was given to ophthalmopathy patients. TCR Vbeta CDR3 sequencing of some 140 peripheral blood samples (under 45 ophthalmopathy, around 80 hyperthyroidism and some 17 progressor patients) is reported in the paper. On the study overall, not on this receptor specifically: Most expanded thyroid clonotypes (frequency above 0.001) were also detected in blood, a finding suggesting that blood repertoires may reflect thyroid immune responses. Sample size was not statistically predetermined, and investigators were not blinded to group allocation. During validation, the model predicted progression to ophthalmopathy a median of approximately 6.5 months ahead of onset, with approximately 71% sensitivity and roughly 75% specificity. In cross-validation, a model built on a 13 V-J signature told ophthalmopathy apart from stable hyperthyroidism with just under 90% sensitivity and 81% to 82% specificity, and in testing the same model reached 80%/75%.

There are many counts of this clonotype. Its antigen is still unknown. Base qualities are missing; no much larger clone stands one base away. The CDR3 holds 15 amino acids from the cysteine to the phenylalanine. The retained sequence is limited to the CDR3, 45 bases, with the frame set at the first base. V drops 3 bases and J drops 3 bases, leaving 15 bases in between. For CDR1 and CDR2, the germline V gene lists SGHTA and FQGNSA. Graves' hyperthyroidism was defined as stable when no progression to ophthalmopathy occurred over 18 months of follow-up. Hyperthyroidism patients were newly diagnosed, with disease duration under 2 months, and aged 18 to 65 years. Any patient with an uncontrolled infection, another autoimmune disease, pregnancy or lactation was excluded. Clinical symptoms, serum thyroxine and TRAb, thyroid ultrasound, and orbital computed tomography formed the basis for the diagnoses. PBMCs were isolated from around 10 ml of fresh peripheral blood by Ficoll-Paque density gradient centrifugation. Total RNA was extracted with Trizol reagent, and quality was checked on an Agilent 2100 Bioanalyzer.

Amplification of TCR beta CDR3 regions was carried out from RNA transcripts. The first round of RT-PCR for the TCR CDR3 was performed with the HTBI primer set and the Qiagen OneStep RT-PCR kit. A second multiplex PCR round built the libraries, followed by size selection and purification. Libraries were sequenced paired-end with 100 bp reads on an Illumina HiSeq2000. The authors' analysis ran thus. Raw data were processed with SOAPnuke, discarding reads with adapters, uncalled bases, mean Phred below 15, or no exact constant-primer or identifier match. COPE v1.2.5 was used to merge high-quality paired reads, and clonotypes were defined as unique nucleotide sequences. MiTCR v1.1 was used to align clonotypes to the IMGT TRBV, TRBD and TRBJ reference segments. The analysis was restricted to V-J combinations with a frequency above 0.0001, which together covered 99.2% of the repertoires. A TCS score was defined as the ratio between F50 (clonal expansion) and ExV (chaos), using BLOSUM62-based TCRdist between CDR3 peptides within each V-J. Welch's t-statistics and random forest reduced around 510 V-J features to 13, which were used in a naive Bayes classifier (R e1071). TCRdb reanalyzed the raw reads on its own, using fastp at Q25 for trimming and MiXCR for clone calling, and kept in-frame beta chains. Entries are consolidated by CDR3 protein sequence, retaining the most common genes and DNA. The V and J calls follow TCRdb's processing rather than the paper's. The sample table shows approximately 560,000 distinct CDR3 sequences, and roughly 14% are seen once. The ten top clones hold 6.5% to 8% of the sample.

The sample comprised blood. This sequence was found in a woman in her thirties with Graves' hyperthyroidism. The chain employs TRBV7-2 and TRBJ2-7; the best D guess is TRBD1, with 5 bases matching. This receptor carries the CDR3 CASSLAPDRNYEQYF. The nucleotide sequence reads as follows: TGTGCCAGCAGCTTGGCTCCCGACAGAAACTACGAGCAGTACTTC. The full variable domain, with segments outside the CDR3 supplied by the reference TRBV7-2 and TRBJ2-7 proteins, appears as GAGVSQSPSNKVTEKGKDVELRCDPISGHTALYWYRQSLGQGLEFLIYFQGNSAPDKSGLPSDRFSAERTGGSVSTLTIQRTQQEDSAVYLCASSLAPDRNYEQYFGPGTRLTVT.